The 29 T cell receptor beta chains presented below share a single source sample, sequenced in a study of shared clonotypes between healthy human individuals. The repertoire was sequenced with immunoSEQ multiplex PCR; TCRdb's copy has only in-frame clones and lacks some. This table has around 88,000 clones, 60% to 75% appearing once. The sequenced sample consisted of memory CD8+ T cells sorted from blood. Subset: CD45RO+ cells pooled with CCR7-negative TemRA cells. The source is a man aged 30 to 39 in good health.

CDR3 nucleotides: TGTGCCAGCACCCCAACGCCGGGCCTAACTTACGCTGGAGAGCAGTACTTC. Translation: CASTPTPGLTYAGEQYF. V is TRBV5-8 and J is TRBJ2-7; D is unresolved. Germline-derived CDR1 and CDR2 are SGHTS and YDEGEE. V lost 6 bases and J 7 bases, leaving 29 bases between the germline ends. The length of the CDR3 is 17 residues.

J is TRBJ1-2 and V is TRBV14; D is uncertain. The CDR3 is 13 residues long. Germline CDR1 is SGHDN and CDR2 is FVKESK. Trimming removed 7 bases from V and 7 bases from J, with 16 bases in between. In DNA form, the CDR3 reads TGTGCCAGCAATAGTATAGGGAGCGGTGGCTACACCTTC. Translation: CASNSIGSGGYTF.

This chain links TRBV25-1 with TRBJ2-7; possible D gene TRBD1, 6 bases. The CDR3 consists of 14 residues. Deletions cut 3 bases from V and 1 base from J, with 10 bases between. Germline V CDR1 and CDR2: MGHDK, SYGVNS. The CDR3 DNA follows: TGTGCCAGCAGTGACTCAGGGGTGTCCTACGAGCAGTACTTC. It is translated as CASSDSGVSYEQYF.

The genes are TRBV5-1 and TRBJ2-7; TRBD1 matches 9 bases. J lost 7 bases, V lost 4 bases, and 9 bases had no gene match. The CDR3 is 14 residues long. Germline V gene lookup returns CDR1 SGHRS and CDR2 YFSETQ. This chain's CDR3 is CASSGGQGLGEQYF. CDR3 sequence (DNA): TGCGCCAGCAGCGGGGGACAGGGCCTGGGGGAGCAGTACTTC. Looking up the rest from reference TRBV5-1 and TRBJ2-7 gives the full variable domain: KAGVTQTPRYLIKTRGQQVTLSCSPISGHRSVSWYQQTPGQGLQFLFEYFSETQRNKGNFPGRFSGRQFSNSRSEMNVSTLELGDSALYLCASSGGQGLGEQYFGPGTRLTVT.

The CDR3: CASSEKTGGLGYGYTF. The DNA of the CDR3 is TGTGCCAGCAGTGAAAAGACAGGGGGCCTAGGCTATGGCTACACCTTC. The J gene is TRBJ1-2, the V gene TRBV2; 10 nucleotides line up with TRBD1. Germline V gene data show CDR1 as SNHLY and CDR2 as FYNNEI. J lost 4 bases, V lost 2 bases, and 7 bases had no gene match. There are 16 residues in the CDR3.

The CDR3 region is CASSLLGSYNEQFF. CDR3 DNA sequence: TGTGCCAGCAGCTTACTCGGCTCCTACAATGAGCAGTTCTTC. The chain uses TRBV11-2 and TRBJ2-1; D remains unclear. In germline, CDR1 is SGHAT, CDR2 FQNNGV. The V end lost 2 bases, the J end lost 0 bases, and 5 bases lay between the germline ends. The length of the CDR3 is 14 residues.

The rearrangement uses TRBV6-6 and TRBJ2-5; a possible D gene is TRBD2 (5 bases). Germline CDR1 reads MNHNY; CDR2 reads SVGAGI (reference sequence). CDR3 size: 13 residues. The V end lost 2 bases, the J end lost 4 bases, and 8 bases lay between the germline ends. The CDR3 sequence is CASSYISGETQYF. The CDR3 region has the DNA TGTGCCAGCAGTTACATAAGCGGAGAGACCCAGTACTTC.

V gene TRBV29-1 combines with J gene TRBJ2-1, with D unresolved. Trimming shortened V by 1 base and J by 2 bases, and 12 bases separated the two germline ends. This CDR3 spans 15 amino acids. The germline CDR1 and CDR2 sequences are SQVTM and ANQGSEA. The CDR3 spells CSVEAGRFAYNEQFF. As DNA, the CDR3 is TGCAGCGTTGAAGCTGGGCGTTTCGCCTACAATGAGCAGTTCTTC.

Worth noting for this clone: The identical CDR3 is also encoded by other nucleotide sequences in the sample. V is TRBV11-2 and J is TRBJ2-1; D unresolved. Deletions cut 5 bases from V and 4 bases from J, with 15 bases between. Germline V gene data show CDR1 as SGHAT and CDR2 as FQNNGV. The CDR3 has 15 residues. CDR3 in DNA: TGTGCCAGCAGCCACTCTACTAACGGTTACAATGAGCAGTTCTTC. It yields the protein CASSHSTNGYNEQFF.

The gene calls are TRBV7-9 and TRBJ2-7, with D unresolved. V lost 5 bases to trimming and J lost 0 bases, with 11 bases between them. The CDR3 extends over 14 amino acids. Per germline, CDR1 SEHNR and CDR2 FQNEAQ (reference sequence). The CDR3 nucleotides are TGTGCCAGCAGCCCCCCATCCAACTCCTACGAGCAGTACTTC. Its translation is CASSPPSNSYEQYF.

This clone came up a few times. V usage is TRBV29-1 and J usage is TRBJ2-5; D not certain. Trimming took 2 bases from V and 7 from J, leaving 8 bases between them. Germline V gene sequence: CDR1 SQVTM, CDR2 ANQGSEA. This CDR3 has 11 amino acids. The CDR3, as DNA: TGCAGCGTTGAAATCCCCGGGACCCAGTACTTC. Its translation is CSVEIPGTQYF.

The J gene is TRBJ2-1, the V gene TRBV6-1; 8 positions agree with TRBD1. CDR1 is MNHNS, CDR2 SASEGT, per germline. The CDR3 is made up of 15 amino acids. V lost 3 bases to trimming and J lost 5 bases; unmatched junction nucleotides: 6. The CDR3 nucleotides read TGTGCCAGCAGTGACTACAGGGGGTTCAACAATGAGCAGTTCTTC. Its translation is CASSDYRGFNNEQFF.

A word on this clone: With only one base between it and a far larger clone, this is likely a read error. The genes are TRBV6-4 and TRBJ2-7, with TRBD2 matching over 14 bases. The CDR3 is 16 residues long. The germline V gene encodes CDR1 MRHNA and CDR2 SNTAGT. After removal of 0 bases from V and 3 bases from J, the junction contained 1 base not matched to a gene. CDR3 nucleotides: TGTGCCAGCAGTGACTCGACTAGCGGGAGGGTCTACGAGCAGTACTTC. This translates into CASSDSTSGRVYEQYF.

V is TRBV9 and J is TRBJ2-2, with D tentatively TRBD1 (5 bases). V shed 4 bases and J shed 7 bases, with 11 bases lying between them. The CDR3 runs 13 residues. Germline V lookup: CDR1 SGDLS, CDR2 YYNGEE. CDR3 residues: CASSPSGFGELFF. For the CDR3, the DNA is TGTGCCAGCAGCCCATCAGGGTTCGGGGAGCTGTTTTTT.

The rearrangement uses TRBV15 and TRBJ2-2; TRBD2 aligns across 12 bases. This CDR3 region has 20 residues. The germline gives CDR1 LNHNV, CDR2 YYDKDF (reference sequence). V dropped 2 bases and J dropped 1; count of bases not matched to a gene: 11. The CDR3 loop reads CATSRPRTSGNFRNTGELFF. The CDR3 nucleotides are TGTGCCACCAGCAGACCCCGGACTAGCGGGAATTTTCGGAACACCGGGGAGCTGTTTTTT. The full variable domain, its missing parts supplied by reference TRBV15 and TRBJ2-2, is DAMVIQNPRYQVTQFGKPVTLSCSQTLNHNVMYWYQQKSSQAPKLLFHYYDKDFNNEADTPDNFQSRRPNTSFCFLDIRSPGLGDTAMYLCATSRPRTSGNFRNTGELFFGEGSRLTVL.

This clone was seen a few times. V gene TRBV6-6 combines with J gene TRBJ1-1, with TRBD1 as a possible D gene (6 bases). V lost 6 bases, J lost 5 bases, and 16 bases lay in between. Germline V gene sequence: CDR1 MNHNY, CDR2 SVGAGI (reference sequence). The CDR3 totals 14 residues. In DNA form, the CDR3 reads TGTGCCAGCAGCTCTATATCAGGGGATACTGAAGCTTTCTTT. Amino acids: CASSSISGDTEAFF.

A single count supports this clone. The chain joins TRBV9 to TRBJ1-4, with 10 nucleotides matching TRBD1. Trimming removed 6 bases from V and 3 bases from J; junction bases left unmatched: 8. The CDR3 has 16 amino acids. Germline assignment: CDR1 SGDLS and CDR2 YYNGEE. For the CDR3, the DNA is TGTGCCAGCAACCCGGGACAGGGGACCCCTAATGAAAAACTGTTTTTT. Protein: CASNPGQGTPNEKLFF.

This clone was picked up one time. The chain couples TRBV30 to TRBJ1-1; D is possibly TRBD1 (6 bases). CDR3 length: 16 residues. Per the germline V gene, CDR1 is GTSNPN and CDR2 is SVGIG (reference sequence). The V and J ends lost 5 bases and 1 base respectively, with 20 bases between them. The chain's CDR3 is CAWGGPRFLTNTEAFF. CDR3 sequence (DNA): TGTGCCTGGGGGGGCCCCCGGTTCTTGACGAACACTGAAGCTTTCTTT.

This chain connects TRBV7-3 to TRBJ2-1; D possibly corresponds to TRBD2 (6 bases). Germline values: CDR1 SGHTA, CDR2 FQGTGA. The CDR3 runs 16 residues. V was pared by 5 bases and J by 7 bases, with 21 bases between. CDR3 amino acids: CASSPSLGAEGNEQFF. The CDR3 DNA is TGTGCCAGCAGCCCCTCCCTCGGGGCGGAGGGGAATGAGCAGTTCTTC.

There are a few counts of this clone. This chain links TRBV2 with TRBJ2-7; a weak D match, TRBD1 (5 bases). The CDR3 consists of 13 residues. V gave up 5 bases and J gave up 5 bases, with 13 bases separating them. CDR1 is SNHLY, CDR2 FYNNEI, per germline. The CDR3 DNA follows: TGTGCCAGCAGTCTATGGGGCGGACACGAGCAGTACTTC. Amino acids: CASSLWGGHEQYF.

This rearrangement joins TRBV7-9 to TRBJ1-1; the D gene is possibly TRBD1 (5 bases). The V end lost 2 bases, the J end lost 6 bases, and 13 bases lay between the germline ends. Looked up from germline, CDR1 is SEHNR and CDR2 is FQNEAQ (reference sequence). The CDR3 length is 14 residues. The DNA for the CDR3 is TGTGCCAGCAGCTTACAGGGTATGTCCGCTGAAGCTTTCTTT. The encoded protein is CASSLQGMSAEAFF.

The rearrangement uses TRBV7-9 and TRBJ2-7; 8 bases fit TRBD1. Germline CDR1 and CDR2: SEHNR and FQNEAQ (reference sequence). CDR3 length: 15 residues. V shed 3 bases, J shed 4 bases, and the junction held 8 bases outside the gene matches. The CDR3 coding sequence is TGTGCCAGCAGCTTTTCCGTGGACAGGGAGTACGAGCAGTACTTC. It is translated as CASSFSVDREYEQYF.

The V and J genes are TRBV11-3 and TRBJ2-3; 12 bases agree with TRBD2. CDR3 length: 17 amino acids. The V gene end was trimmed by 4 bases and the J gene end by 3 bases; junction bases not matched to a gene: 8. The V gene's germline CDR1 is SGHNT and CDR2 YENEEA. Here the CDR3 DNA reads TGTGCCAGCAGCTCTAGGACTAGCGGGACCACTACAGATACGCAGTATTTT. This translates into CASSSRTSGTTTDTQYF. Together with reference TRBV11-3 and TRBJ2-3, the CDR3 gives the full variable domain: EAGVVQSPRYKIIEKKQPVAFWCNPISGHNTLYWYLQNLGQGPELLIRYENEEAVDDSQLPKDRFSAERLKGVDSTLKIQPAELGDSAVYLCASSSRTSGTTTDTQYFGPGTRLTVL.

The V and J genes are TRBV7-9 and TRBJ2-5; D is unclear. Germline CDR1 is SEHNR and CDR2 is FQNEAQ (reference sequence). This CDR3 is 13 amino acids long. The V and J ends lost 4 bases and 7 bases respectively, with 13 bases between them. The CDR3 DNA follows: TGTGCCAGCAGCTCTGGACGATTGGGGACCCAGTACTTC. Protein: CASSSGRLGTQYF.

The chain has TRBV29-1 and TRBJ2-3, with D possibly TRBD2 on 6 matching bases. Deletions cut 4 bases from V and 1 base from J, with 9 bases between. From germline, CDR1 is SQVTM and CDR2 ANQGSEA. The CDR3 is made up of 13 amino acids. The CDR3, as DNA: TGCAGCGTTGGGGACTTTCGCACAGATACGCAGTATTTT. As protein: CSVGDFRTDTQYF.

The chain joins TRBV5-8 to TRBJ2-3; 7 nucleotides match TRBD1. Germline assignment: CDR1 SGHTS and CDR2 YDEGEE. CDR3 size: 16 residues. Trimming at V came to 2 bases and at J to 0 bases, leaving 6 bases not matched to a gene. CDR3 amino acids: CASSLGTAVSTDTQYF. Written as DNA, the CDR3 is TGTGCCAGCAGCTTAGGGACAGCGGTTAGCACAGATACGCAGTATTTT.

This clone was detected only a few times. The gene calls are TRBV11-2 and TRBJ2-1; 7 bases are shared with TRBD2. After removal of 3 bases from V and 4 bases from J, the junction contained 3 bases not matched to a gene. This CDR3 spans 14 amino acids. Germline assignment: CDR1 SGHAT and CDR2 FQNNGV. The CDR3 region is CASSLSGNYNEQFF. The DNA for the CDR3 is TGTGCCAGCAGCTTGAGCGGGAATTACAATGAGCAGTTCTTC.

To note about this clone: The germline gene is not matched at one end of the junction; a read error may be the cause. V usage is TRBV7-7 and J usage is TRBJ2-3; TRBD2 is a possible D gene (5 bases). In germline, CDR1 is SSHAT, CDR2 FNYEAQ (reference sequence). The CDR3 is 15 residues long. The CDR3 DNA follows: TGTGCTAGCAGCTTAGGCGTAGCGAACACAGATACGCAGTATTTT. As protein: CASSLGVANTDTQYF.

V is TRBV5-4 and J is TRBJ1-2; 7 bases are shared with TRBD1. This CDR3 spans 14 amino acids. V lost 4 bases, J lost 4 bases, and 7 bases stayed unmatched. Germline loops: CDR1 SGHNT, CDR2 YYREEE (reference sequence). The CDR3 bases are TGTGCCAGCAGCCCCCGACAGGGAGCCTATGGCTACACCTTC. Translating gives CASSPRQGAYGYTF. The variable domain in full, completed from reference TRBV5-4 and TRBJ1-2, reads ETGVTQSPTHLIKTRGQQVTLRCSSQSGHNTVSWYQQALGQGPQFIFQYYREEENGRGNFPPRFSGLQFPNYSSELNVNALELDDSALYLCASSPRQGAYGYTFGSGTRLTVV.